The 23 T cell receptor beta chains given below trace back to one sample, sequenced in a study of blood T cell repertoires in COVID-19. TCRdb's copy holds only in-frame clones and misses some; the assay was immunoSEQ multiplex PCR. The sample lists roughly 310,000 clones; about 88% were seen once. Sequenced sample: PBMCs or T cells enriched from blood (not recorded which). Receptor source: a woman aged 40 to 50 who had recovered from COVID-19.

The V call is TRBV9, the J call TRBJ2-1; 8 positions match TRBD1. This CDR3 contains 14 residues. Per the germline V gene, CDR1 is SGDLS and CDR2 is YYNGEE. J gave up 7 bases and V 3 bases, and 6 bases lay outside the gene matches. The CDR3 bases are TGTGCCAGCAGCGAGCGACAGGGGCAGAATGAGCAGTTCTTC. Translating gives CASSERQGQNEQFF.

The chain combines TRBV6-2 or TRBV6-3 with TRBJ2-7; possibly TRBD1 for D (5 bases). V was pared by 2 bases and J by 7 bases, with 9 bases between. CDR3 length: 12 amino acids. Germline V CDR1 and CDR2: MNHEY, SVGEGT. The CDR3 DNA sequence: TGTGCCAGCAGTTACCCAGGGTGGGAGCAGTACTTC. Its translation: CASSYPGWEQYF.

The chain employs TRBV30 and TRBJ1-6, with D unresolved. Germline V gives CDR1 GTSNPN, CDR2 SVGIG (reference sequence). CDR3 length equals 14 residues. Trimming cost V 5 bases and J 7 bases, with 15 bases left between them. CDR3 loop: CAWRQDHGNSPLHF. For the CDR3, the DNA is TGTGCCTGGCGACAAGATCATGGGAATTCACCCCTCCACTTT. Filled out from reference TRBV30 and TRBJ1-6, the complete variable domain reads SQTIHQWPATLVQPVGSPLSLECTVEGTSNPNLYWYRQAAGRGLQLLFYSVGIGQISSEVPQNLSASRPQDRQFILSSKKLLLSDSGFYLCAWRQDHGNSPLHFGNGTRLTVT.

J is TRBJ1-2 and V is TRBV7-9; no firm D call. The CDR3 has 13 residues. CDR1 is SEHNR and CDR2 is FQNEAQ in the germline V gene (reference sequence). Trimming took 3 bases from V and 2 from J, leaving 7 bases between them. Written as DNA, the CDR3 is TGTGCCAGCAGCTTTGGGCAGAACTATGGCTACACCTTC. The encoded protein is CASSFGQNYGYTF.

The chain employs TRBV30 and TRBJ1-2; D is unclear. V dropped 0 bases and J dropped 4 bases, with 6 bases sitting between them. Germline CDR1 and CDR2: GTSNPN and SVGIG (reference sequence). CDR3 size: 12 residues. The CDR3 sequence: CAWSVRLYGYTF. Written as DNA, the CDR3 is TGTGCCTGGAGTGTCAGACTCTATGGCTACACCTTC.

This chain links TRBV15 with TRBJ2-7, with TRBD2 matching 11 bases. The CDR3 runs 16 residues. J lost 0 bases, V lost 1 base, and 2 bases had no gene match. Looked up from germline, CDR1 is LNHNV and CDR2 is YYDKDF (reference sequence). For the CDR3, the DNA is TGTGCCACCAGCAGAGGTAGCGGGGGGGCCTCCTACGAGCAGTACTTC. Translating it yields CATSRGSGGASYEQYF.

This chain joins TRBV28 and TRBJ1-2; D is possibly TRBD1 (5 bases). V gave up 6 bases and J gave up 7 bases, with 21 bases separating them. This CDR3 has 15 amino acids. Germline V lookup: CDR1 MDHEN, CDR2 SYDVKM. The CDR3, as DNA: TGTGCCAGCAGCTCTCCCGGAGGGGCCCGTGGTGGCTACACCTTC. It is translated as CASSSPGGARGGYTF.

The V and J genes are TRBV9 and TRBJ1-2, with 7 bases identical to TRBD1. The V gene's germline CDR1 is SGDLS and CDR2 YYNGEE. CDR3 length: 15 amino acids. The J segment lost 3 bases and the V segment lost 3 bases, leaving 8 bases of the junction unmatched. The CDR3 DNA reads TGTGCCAGCAGCGACGGACAGGCTAAGGACTATGGCTACACCTTC. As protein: CASSDGQAKDYGYTF. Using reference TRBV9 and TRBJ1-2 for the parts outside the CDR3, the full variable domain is DSGVTQTPKHLITATGQRVTLRCSPRSGDLSVYWYQQSLDQGLQFLIQYYNGEERAKGNILERFSAQQFPDLHSELNLSSLELGDSALYFCASSDGQAKDYGYTFGSGTRLTVV.

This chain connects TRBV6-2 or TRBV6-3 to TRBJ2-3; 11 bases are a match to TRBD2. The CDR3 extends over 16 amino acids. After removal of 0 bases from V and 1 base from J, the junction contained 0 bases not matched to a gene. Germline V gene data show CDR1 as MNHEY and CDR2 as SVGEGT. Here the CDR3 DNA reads TGTGCCAGCAGTTACTCACTAGCGGGAGGCACAGATACGCAGTATTTT. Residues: CASSYSLAGGTDTQYF.

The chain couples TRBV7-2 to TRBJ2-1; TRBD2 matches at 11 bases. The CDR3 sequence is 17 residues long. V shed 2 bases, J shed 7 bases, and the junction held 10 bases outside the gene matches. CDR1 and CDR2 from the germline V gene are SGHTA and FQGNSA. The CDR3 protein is CASSLHSLAGGSNEQFF. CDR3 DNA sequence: TGTGCCAGCAGCTTACACTCTTTAGCGGGGGGGTCGAATGAGCAGTTCTTC. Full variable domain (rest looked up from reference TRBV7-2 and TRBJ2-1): GAGVSQSPSNKVTEKGKDVELRCDPISGHTALYWYRQSLGQGLEFLIYFQGNSAPDKSGLPSDRFSAERTGGSVSTLTIQRTQQEDSAVYLCASSLHSLAGGSNEQFFGPGTRLTVL.

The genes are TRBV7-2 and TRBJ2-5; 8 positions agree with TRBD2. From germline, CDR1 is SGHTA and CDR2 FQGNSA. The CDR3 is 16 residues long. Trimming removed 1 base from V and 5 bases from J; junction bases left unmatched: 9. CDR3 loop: CASSLVAGGRAETQYF. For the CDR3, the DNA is TGTGCCAGCAGCTTAGTGGCGGGGGGCCGGGCGGAGACCCAGTACTTC. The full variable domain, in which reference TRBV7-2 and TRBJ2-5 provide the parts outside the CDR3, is GAGVSQSPSNKVTEKGKDVELRCDPISGHTALYWYRQSLGQGLEFLIYFQGNSAPDKSGLPSDRFSAERTGGSVSTLTIQRTQQEDSAVYLCASSLVAGGRAETQYFGPGTRLLVL.

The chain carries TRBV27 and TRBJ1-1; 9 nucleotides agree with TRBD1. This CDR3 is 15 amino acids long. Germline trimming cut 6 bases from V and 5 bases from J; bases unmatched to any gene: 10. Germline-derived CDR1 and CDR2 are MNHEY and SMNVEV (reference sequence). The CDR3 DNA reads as TGTGCCAGCAGCTTCGACAGGGGGGGAGGGACTGAAGCTTTCTTT. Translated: CASSFDRGGGTEAFF.

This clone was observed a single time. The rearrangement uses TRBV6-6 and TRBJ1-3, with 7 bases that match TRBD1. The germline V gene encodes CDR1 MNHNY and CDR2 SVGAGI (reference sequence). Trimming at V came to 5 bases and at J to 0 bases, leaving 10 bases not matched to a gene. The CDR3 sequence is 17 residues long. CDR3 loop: CASSLRDSQYSGNTIYF. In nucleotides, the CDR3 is TGTGCCAGCAGTCTTCGGGACAGCCAATACTCTGGAAACACCATATATTTT.

The CDR3 nucleotides are TGTGCCAGCAGTTGGGGACAGGGACAAACTGAAGCTTTCTTT. Protein: CASSWGQGQTEAFF. The chain recombines TRBV6-5 with TRBJ1-1; TRBD1 agrees at 9 bases. This CDR3 has 14 amino acids. V dropped 4 bases and J dropped 5; count of bases not matched to a gene: 5. CDR1 is MNHEY and CDR2 is SVGAGI in the germline V gene.

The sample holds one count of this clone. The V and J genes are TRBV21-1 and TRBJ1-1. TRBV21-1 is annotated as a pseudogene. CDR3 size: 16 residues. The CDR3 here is CASSKCGREWLTEAFF. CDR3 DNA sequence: TGTGCCAGCAGCAAATGTGGTCGGGAGTGGTTGACTGAAGCTTTCTTT.

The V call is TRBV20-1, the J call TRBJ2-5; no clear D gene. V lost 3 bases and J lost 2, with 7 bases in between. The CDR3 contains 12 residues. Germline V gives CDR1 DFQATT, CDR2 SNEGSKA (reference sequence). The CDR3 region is CSASGRQETQYF. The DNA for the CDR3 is TGCAGTGCTAGTGGGCGGCAAGAGACCCAGTACTTC.

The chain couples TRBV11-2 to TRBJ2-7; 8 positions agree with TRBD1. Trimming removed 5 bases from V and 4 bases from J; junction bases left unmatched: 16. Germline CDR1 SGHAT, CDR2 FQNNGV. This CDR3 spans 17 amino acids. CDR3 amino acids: CASSPYKPGTGSYEQYF. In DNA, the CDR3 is TGTGCCAGCAGCCCCTACAAGCCCGGGACAGGCTCATACGAGCAGTACTTC.

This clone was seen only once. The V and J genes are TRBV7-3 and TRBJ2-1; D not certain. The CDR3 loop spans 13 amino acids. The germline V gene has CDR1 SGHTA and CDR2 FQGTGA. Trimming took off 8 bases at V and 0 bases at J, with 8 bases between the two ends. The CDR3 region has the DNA TGTGCCAGCCGTCTGAGCTCCTACAATGAGCAGTTCTTC. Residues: CASRLSSYNEQFF.

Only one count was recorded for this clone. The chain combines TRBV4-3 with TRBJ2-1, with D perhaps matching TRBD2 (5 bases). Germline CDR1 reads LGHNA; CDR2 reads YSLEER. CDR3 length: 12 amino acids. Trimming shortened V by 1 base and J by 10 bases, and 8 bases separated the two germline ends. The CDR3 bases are TGCGCCAGCAGCCAAGGGGAGCGGGAGCAGTTCTTC. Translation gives CASSQGEREQFF.

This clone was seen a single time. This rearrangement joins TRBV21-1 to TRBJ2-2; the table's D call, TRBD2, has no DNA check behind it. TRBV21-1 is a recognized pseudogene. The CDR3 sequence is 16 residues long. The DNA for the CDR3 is TGTGCCAGCAGCAAAGGCGCGCGGGAGGAAACCGGGGAGCTGTTTTTT. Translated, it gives CASSKGAREETGELFF.

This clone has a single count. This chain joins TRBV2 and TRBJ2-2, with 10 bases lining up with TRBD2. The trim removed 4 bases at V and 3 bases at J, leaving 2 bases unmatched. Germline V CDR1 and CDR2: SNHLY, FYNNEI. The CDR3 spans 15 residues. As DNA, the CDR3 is TGTGCCAGCAGTGTTCTAGCGGGAGACACCGGGGAGCTGTTTTTT. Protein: CASSVLAGDTGELFF.

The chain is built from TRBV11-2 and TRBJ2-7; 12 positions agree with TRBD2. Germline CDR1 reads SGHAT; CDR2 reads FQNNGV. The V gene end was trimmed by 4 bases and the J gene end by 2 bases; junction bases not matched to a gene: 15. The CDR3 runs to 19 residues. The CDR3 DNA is TGTGCCAGCAGCTCACCGGGACTAGCGGGCGGGGGAATCACCTACGAGCAGTACTTC. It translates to CASSSPGLAGGGITYEQYF.

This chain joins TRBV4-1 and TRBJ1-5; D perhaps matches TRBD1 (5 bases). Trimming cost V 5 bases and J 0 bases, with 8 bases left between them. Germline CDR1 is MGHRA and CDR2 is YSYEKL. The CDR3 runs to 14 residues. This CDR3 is CASSAGYSNQPQHF. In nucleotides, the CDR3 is TGCGCCAGCAGCGCAGGGTATAGCAATCAGCCCCAGCATTTT.